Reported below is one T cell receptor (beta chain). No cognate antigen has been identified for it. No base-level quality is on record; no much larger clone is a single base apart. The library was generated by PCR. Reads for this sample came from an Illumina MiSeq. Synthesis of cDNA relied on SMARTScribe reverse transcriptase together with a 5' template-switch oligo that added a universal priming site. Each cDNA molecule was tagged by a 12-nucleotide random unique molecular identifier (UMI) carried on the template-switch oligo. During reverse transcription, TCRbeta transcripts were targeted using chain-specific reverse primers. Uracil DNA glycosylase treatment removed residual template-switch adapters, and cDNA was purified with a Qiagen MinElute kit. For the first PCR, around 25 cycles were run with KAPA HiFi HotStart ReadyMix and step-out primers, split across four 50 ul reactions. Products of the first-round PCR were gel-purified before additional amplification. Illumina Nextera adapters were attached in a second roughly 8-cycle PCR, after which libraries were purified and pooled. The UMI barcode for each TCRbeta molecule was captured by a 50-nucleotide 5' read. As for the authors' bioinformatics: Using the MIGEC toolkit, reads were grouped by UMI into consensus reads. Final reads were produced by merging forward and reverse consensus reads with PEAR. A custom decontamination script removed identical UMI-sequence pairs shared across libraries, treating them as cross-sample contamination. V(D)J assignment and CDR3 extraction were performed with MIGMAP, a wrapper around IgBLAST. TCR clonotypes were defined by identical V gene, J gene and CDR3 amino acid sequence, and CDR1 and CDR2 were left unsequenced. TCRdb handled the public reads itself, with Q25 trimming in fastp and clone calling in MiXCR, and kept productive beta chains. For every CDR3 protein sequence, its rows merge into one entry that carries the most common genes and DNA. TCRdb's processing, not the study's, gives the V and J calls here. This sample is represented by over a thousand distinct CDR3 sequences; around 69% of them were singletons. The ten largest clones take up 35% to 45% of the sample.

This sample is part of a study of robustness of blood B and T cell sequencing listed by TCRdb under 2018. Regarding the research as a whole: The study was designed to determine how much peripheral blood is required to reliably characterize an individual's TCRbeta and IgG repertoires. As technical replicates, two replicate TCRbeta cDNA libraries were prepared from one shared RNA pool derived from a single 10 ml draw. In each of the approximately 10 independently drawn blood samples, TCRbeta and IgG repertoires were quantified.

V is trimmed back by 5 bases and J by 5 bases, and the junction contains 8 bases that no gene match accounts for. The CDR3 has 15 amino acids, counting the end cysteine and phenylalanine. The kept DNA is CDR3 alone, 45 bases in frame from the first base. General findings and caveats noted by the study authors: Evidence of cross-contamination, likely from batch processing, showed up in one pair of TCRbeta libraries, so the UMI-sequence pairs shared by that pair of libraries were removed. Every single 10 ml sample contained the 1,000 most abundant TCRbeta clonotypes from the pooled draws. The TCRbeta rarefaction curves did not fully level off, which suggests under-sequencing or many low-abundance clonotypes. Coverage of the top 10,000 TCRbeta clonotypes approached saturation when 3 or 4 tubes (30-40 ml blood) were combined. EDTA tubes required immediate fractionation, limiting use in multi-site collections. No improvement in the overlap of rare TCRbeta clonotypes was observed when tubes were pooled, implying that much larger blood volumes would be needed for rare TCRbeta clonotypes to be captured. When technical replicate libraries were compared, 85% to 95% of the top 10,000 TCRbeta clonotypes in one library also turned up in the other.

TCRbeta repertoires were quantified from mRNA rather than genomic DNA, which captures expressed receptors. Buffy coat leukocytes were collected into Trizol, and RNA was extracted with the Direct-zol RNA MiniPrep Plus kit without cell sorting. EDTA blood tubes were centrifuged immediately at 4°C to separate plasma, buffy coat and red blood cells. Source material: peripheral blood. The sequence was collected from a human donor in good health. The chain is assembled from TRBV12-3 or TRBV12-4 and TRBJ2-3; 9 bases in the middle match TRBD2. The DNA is TGTGCCAGCAGTCCGAGCGGGGGGCAGGGAGATACGCAGTATTTT. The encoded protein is CASSPSGGQGDTQYF.